The 2 T cell receptor beta chains presented below share a single source sample, sequenced in a study of blood T cell repertoires in COVID-19. Method: immunoSEQ multiplex PCR; TCRdb's copy keeps in-frame clones and lacks some. The sample has under 250,000 clones, around 82% seen once. The specimen sequenced was PBMCs or T cells enriched from blood (not recorded which). The receptors here all came from a woman between 50 and 59 years old who had been exposed to COVID-19.

This chain connects TRBV3-1 (or the pseudogene TRBV3-2) to TRBJ1-4, with 9 bases lining up with TRBD1. Germline trimming cut 6 bases from V and 8 bases from J; bases unmatched to any gene: 7. Germline lookup yields CDR1 LGHDT and CDR2 YNNKEL (reference sequence). The CDR3 is made up of 14 amino acids. The CDR3 reads CASRPTGGGEKLFF. The DNA for the CDR3 is TGTGCCAGCAGACCGACAGGGGGAGGGGAAAAACTGTTTTTT.

The chain couples TRBV3-1 (or the pseudogene TRBV3-2) to TRBJ1-2; D is undetermined. The ends were cut back, 4 bases at V and 4 bases at J, with 7 bases in the middle. The CDR3 is 12 amino acids. Germline V CDR1 and CDR2: LGHDT, YNNKEL (reference sequence). The CDR3 is CASSPGGYGYTF. CDR3 sequence (DNA): TGTGCCAGCAGCCCCGGAGGCTATGGCTACACCTTC.